The 22 T cell receptor beta chains given below trace back to one sample, sequenced in a study of response to subunit inactivated influenza vaccine. TCRdb called the RT-PCR reads again in MiXCR, with one record for every CDR3 protein. The sample shows more than 400,000 distinct CDR3 sequences, about 10% of them seen only once. The starting material was PBMCs from blood, obtained around seven weeks after vaccination. These TCRs come from a middle-aged man who received an inactivated influenza vaccine.

The rearrangement links TRBV28 to TRBJ1-2; 7 bases fit TRBD1. This CDR3 contains 14 residues. The germline CDR1 and CDR2 sequences are MDHEN and SYDVKM. Trimming cost V 6 bases and J 5 bases; bases outside gene matches: 9. This CDR3 reads CASRTGQMSYGYTF. The CDR3 DNA reads TGTGCCAGCAGGACGGGACAGATGTCGTATGGCTACACCTTC.

The rearrangement uses TRBV7-2 and TRBJ2-3, with D uncertain. V was pared by 5 bases and J by 1 base, with 10 bases between. The CDR3 has 14 residues. Germline V CDR1 and CDR2: SGHTA, FQGNSA. The CDR3 bases are TGTGCCAGCAGCCGATTTACGGGCACAGATACGCAGTATTTT. Translating gives CASSRFTGTDTQYF. The full variable domain, rest sourced from reference TRBV7-2 and TRBJ2-3, is GAGVSQSPSNKVTEKGKDVELRCDPISGHTALYWYRQSLGQGLEFLIYFQGNSAPDKSGLPSDRFSAERTGGSVSTLTIQRTQQEDSAVYLCASSRFTGTDTQYFGPGTRLTVL.

This clonotype has only a few counts. The genes are TRBV18 and TRBJ2-3, with 8 bases aligning to TRBD2. Per the germline V gene, CDR1 is KGHSH and CDR2 is LQKENI. The CDR3 is 20 residues long. Trimming removed 0 bases from V and 0 bases from J; junction bases left unmatched: 14. The CDR3 is CASSPPLTAGGHSSTDTQYF. CDR3 nucleotides: TGTGCCAGCTCACCACCCCTCACCGCGGGGGGCCACTCGAGCACAGATACGCAGTATTTT.

In its sample, this clonotype was seen a few times. This sequence joins TRBV28 and TRBJ1-3; D unclear. Trimming cost V 7 bases and J 0 bases, with 16 bases left between them. There are 16 residues in the CDR3. Germline V gene sequence: CDR1 MDHEN, CDR2 SYDVKM. CDR3 DNA: TGTGCCAGCACCCCCCCCTTGGGTTACTCTGGAAACACCATATATTTT. This encodes CASTPPLGYSGNTIYF.

This clonotype was detected ten times or more. The chain recombines TRBV5-6 with TRBJ2-5; TRBD2 agrees at 8 bases. Germline CDR1 SGHDT, CDR2 YYEEEE. Trimming removed 7 bases from V and 5 bases from J; junction bases left unmatched: 10. The CDR3 extends over 14 amino acids. The CDR3 DNA reads as TGTGCCAGCCGCGGGGGGACTATGGGGGAGACCCAGTACTTC. Its protein product is CASRGGTMGETQYF.

This chain joins TRBV20-1 and TRBJ2-7; D ambiguous. The CDR3 extends over 15 amino acids. Germline V CDR1 and CDR2: DFQATT, SNEGSKA (reference sequence). V was clipped by 1 base and J by 3 bases, with 16 bases between them. CDR3 nucleotide sequence: TGCAGTGCTAGAGCCGCCCCCAAACCGTTCTACGAGCAGTACTTC. Its protein is CSARAAPKPFYEQYF.

This clonotype was picked up many times. The V gene is TRBV9, the J gene TRBJ1-6; the D gene is possibly TRBD1 (6 bases). Trimming pared 2 bases from V and 7 bases from J, leaving 10 bases between. CDR3 length equals 14 residues. Germline V gene sequence: CDR1 SGDLS, CDR2 YYNGEE. The CDR3 bases are TGTGCCAGCAGCGTCGGGACATACAATTCACCCCTCCACTTT. As protein: CASSVGTYNSPLHF.

This clonotype was seen a handful of times. The gene calls are TRBV5-1 and TRBJ2-4; TRBD1 might be the D (6 bases). Per germline, CDR1 SGHRS and CDR2 YFSETQ. There are 16 residues in the CDR3. Trimming removed 7 bases at V and 3 bases at J, with 20 bases between. CDR3 nucleotide sequence: TGCGCCAGCGCCTCCACCCTGGACAGCCACAAAAACATTCAGTACTTC. Translating it yields CASASTLDSHKNIQYF.

The chain recombines TRBV20-1 with TRBJ2-5, with D unresolved. The CDR3 is made up of 12 amino acids. The germline V gene encodes CDR1 DFQATT and CDR2 SNEGSKA (reference sequence). V was pared by 3 bases and J by 0 bases, with 5 bases between. The CDR3 sequence: CSASGDQETQYF. CDR3 nucleotides: TGCAGTGCTAGTGGGGACCAAGAGACCCAGTACTTC.

This clonotype was detected many times. This chain connects TRBV9 to TRBJ1-6; D not certain. This CDR3 is built from 15 residues. The V and J ends lost 0 bases and 3 bases respectively, with 7 bases between them. Germline loops: CDR1 SGDLS, CDR2 YYNGEE. As DNA, the CDR3 is TGTGCCAGCAGCGTAGATCTGGGCTATAATTCACCCCTCCACTTT. Translating gives CASSVDLGYNSPLHF.

This clonotype was picked up many times. The genes are TRBV6-6 and TRBJ2-7; D is tentatively TRBD1 or TRBD2 (5 bases each). The CDR3 runs to 12 residues. The germline V gene has CDR1 MNHNY and CDR2 SVGAGI (reference sequence). V was clipped by 6 bases and J by 3 bases, with 9 bases between them. CDR3 sequence reads: CASRGVFYEQYF. CDR3 nucleotides: TGTGCCAGCAGGGGGGTTTTCTACGAGCAGTACTTC.

This clonotype was seen a few times. The rearrangement joins TRBV7-2 to TRBJ1-2; 7 bases agree with TRBD1. V lost 5 bases, J lost 4 bases, and 7 bases stayed unmatched. This CDR3 spans 14 amino acids. CDR1 is SGHTA and CDR2 is FQGNSA in the germline V gene. The CDR3 protein is CASSQRQGPYGYTF. CDR3 nucleotide sequence: TGTGCCAGCAGCCAAAGACAGGGACCCTATGGCTACACCTTC.

The chain recombines TRBV5-6 with TRBJ2-7; TRBD2 is a possible D gene (6 bases). The V gene lost 0 bases and the J gene lost 3 bases, with 10 bases spanning the gap. This CDR3 region has 14 residues. Per the germline V gene, CDR1 is SGHDT and CDR2 is YYEEEE. The CDR3 reads CASSLAGAFYEQYF. Written as DNA, the CDR3 is TGTGCCAGCAGCTTGGCGGGAGCTTTCTACGAGCAGTACTTC.

This clonotype was seen more than once but under ten times. This sequence joins TRBV12-3 or TRBV12-4 and TRBJ1-1; D is unclear. The CDR3 spans 14 residues. V dropped 5 bases and J dropped 0 bases, with 10 bases sitting between them. The CDR3 nucleotides are TGTGCCAGCAGTAACAGCAGAATGAACACTGAAGCTTTCTTT. Translating gives CASSNSRMNTEAFF.

V gene TRBV18 combines with J gene TRBJ2-5; tentatively, D is TRBD2 (5 bases). Germline V lookup: CDR1 KGHSH, CDR2 LQKENI. This CDR3 has 14 amino acids. Trimming took 6 bases from V and 4 from J, leaving 15 bases between them. The CDR3 nucleotides read TGTGCCAGCTCGCGGGTCCCAACGGGAGAGACCCAGTACTTC. Translated: CASSRVPTGETQYF.

This clonotype was counted only a few times. The J gene is TRBJ2-6, the V gene TRBV7-2; D perhaps matches TRBD1 (6 bases). V was pared by 4 bases and J by 4 bases, with 11 bases between. The germline V gene has CDR1 SGHTA and CDR2 FQGNSA. This CDR3 has 15 amino acids. The CDR3 bases are TGTGCCAGCAGCTCCGCAGGGGTAGGGGCCAACGTCCTGACTTTC. Protein product: CASSSAGVGANVLTF.

In its sample, this clonotype was seen many times. V gene TRBV20-1 combines with J gene TRBJ2-3; possibly TRBD2 for D (6 bases). CDR1 and CDR2 (germline): DFQATT, SNEGSKA (reference sequence). The CDR3 is made up of 15 amino acids. V was shortened by 5 bases and J by 2 bases, with 17 bases between the two germline ends. CDR3 coding DNA: TGCAGTGCTGCCACCTTAGCGGAGTACACAGATACGCAGTATTTT. Protein: CSAATLAEYTDTQYF.

V is TRBV30 and J is TRBJ1-4; TRBD1 might be the D (5 bases). Looked up from germline, CDR1 is GTSNPN and CDR2 is SVGIG (reference sequence). V was clipped by 4 bases and J by 9 bases, with 18 bases between them. The CDR3 extends over 14 amino acids. CDR3 residues: CAWTWDLGEKKLFF. Here the CDR3 DNA reads TGTGCCTGGACATGGGACCTCGGGGAGAAAAAACTGTTTTTT.

This clonotype was seen repeatedly, ten times or more. The chain combines TRBV7-8 with TRBJ2-1; D is unclear. This CDR3 is 13 amino acids long. V lost 3 bases and J lost 6, with 9 bases in between. Per germline, CDR1 SGHVS and CDR2 FQNEAQ. CDR3 nucleotide sequence: TGTGCCAGCAGCTTGAGTTGGAGCAATGAGCAGTTCTTC. Translation gives CASSLSWSNEQFF.

This clonotype was detected many times. V and J are TRBV4-3 and TRBJ1-1; TRBD1 might be the D (5 bases). The CDR3 has 12 amino acids. Germline V gene lookup returns CDR1 LGHNA and CDR2 YSLEER. The V end lost 2 bases, the J end lost 11 bases, and 12 bases lay between the germline ends. The CDR3 protein is CASSQTGTTAFF. DNA of the CDR3: TGCGCCAGCAGCCAAACCGGGACCACCGCTTTCTTT.

In its sample, this clonotype was seen a few times. The gene calls are TRBV3-1 and TRBJ2-7, with D hard to call. This CDR3 spans 13 amino acids. V gave up 3 bases and J gave up 2 bases, with 8 bases separating them. Germline lookup yields CDR1 LGHDT and CDR2 YNNKEL (reference sequence). The CDR3, as DNA: TGTGCCAGCAGCCAGGCCCGTACCTACGAGCAGTACTTC. Protein: CASSQARTYEQYF.

This chain joins TRBV4-3 and TRBJ2-3; the D is unclear. The CDR3 runs 15 residues. Germline CDR1 LGHNA, CDR2 YSLEER. Trimming left V 1 base short and J 6 bases short, with 14 bases between. The CDR3 DNA reads TGCGCCAGCAGCCAAGGGGATTTGGATGGTGATACGCAGTATTTT. It specifies CASSQGDLDGDTQYF.